This TCR beta chain was sequenced in a study of blood T cell repertoires in COVID-19. About the study: Sites across the United States, Italy and Spain contributed samples from acute and convalescent COVID-19. In each case, the material was cDNA or gDNA derived from T cells, B-cell-depleted T cells, or PBMCs.

Authors' methods: Reference gene primer amplification gave nucleated cell count estimates. TCRdb keeps only in-frame clones here, not all; method: immunoSEQ multiplex PCR. That table furnishes V, J and clone size, whereas the DNA furnished D and trimming. This sample yields approximately 75,000 clones, of which around four fifths are seen a single time; about 20% belongs to the top ten. This CDR3 has 15 amino acids. V gave up 5 bases and J gave up 2 bases, with 13 bases separating them. CDR1 and CDR2 (germline): MDHEN, SYDVKM. This TCR came from a woman aged 80 or over with acute or convalescent COVID-19. Source material: peripheral blood. The V and J genes are TRBV28 and TRBJ1-5, with D possibly TRBD1 on 5 matching bases. CDR3 in amino acids: CASSLGGGGNQPQHF. The DNA of the CDR3 is TGTGCCAGCAGTCTCGGCGGGGGAGGCAATCAGCCCCAGCATTTT. Looking up the rest from reference TRBV28 and TRBJ1-5 gives the full variable domain: DVKVTQSSRYLVKRTGEKVFLECVQDMDHENMFWYRQDPGLGLRLIYFSYDVKMKEKGDIPEGYSVSREKKERFSLILESASTNQTSMYLCASSLGGGGNQPQHFGDGTRLSIL.